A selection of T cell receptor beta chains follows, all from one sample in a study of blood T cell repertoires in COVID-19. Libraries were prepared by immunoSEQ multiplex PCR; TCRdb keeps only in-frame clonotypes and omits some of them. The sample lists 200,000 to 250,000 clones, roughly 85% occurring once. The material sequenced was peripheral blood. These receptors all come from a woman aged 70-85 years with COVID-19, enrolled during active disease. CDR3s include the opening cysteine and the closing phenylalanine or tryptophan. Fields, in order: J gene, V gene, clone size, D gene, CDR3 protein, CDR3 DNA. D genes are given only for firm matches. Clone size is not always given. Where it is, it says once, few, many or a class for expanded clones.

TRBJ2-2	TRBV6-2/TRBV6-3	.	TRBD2	CASSYNPGGPGTGELFF	TGTGCCAGCAGTTACAATCCGGGAGGGCCGGGTACCGGGGAGCTGTTTTTT
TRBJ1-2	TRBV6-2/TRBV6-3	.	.	CASSSDRSYGYTF	TGTGCCAGCAGTTCCGATCGGAGCTATGGCTACACCTTC
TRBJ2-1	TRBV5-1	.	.	CASSSSGYNEQFF	TGCGCCAGCAGCTCCTCGGGTTACAATGAGCAGTTCTTC
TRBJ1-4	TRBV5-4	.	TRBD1	CASSSGVTGAEKLFF	TGTGCCAGCAGCTCGGGAGTGACAGGGGCAGAAAAACTGTTTTTT
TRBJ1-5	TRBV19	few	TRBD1	CASSINPGGLYQPQHF	TGTGCCAGTAGTATAAACCCAGGGGGCTTATATCAGCCCCAGCATTTT
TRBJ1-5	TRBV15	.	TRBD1	CATSNRDRANQPQHF	TGTGCCACCAGCAACCGGGACAGGGCTAATCAGCCCCAGCATTTT
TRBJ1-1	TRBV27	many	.	CASSSPHGGILNTEAFF	TGTGCCAGCAGTTCTCCCCACGGGGGGATCTTGAACACTGAAGCTTTCTTT
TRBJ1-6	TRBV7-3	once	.	CASSLIGQWNSPLHF	TGTGCCAGCAGCTTAATTGGACAGTGGAATTCACCCCTCCACTTT
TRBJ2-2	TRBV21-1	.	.	CASSTGDRGLSGELFF	TGTGCCAGCAGCACCGGGGACAGGGGGCTGAGCGGGGAGCTGTTTTTT
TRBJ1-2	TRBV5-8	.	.	CASSVTGYGYTF	TGTGCCAGCAGCGTGACAGGCTATGGCTACACCTTC
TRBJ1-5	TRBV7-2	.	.	CASSFQGVNQPQHF	TGTGCCAGCAGCTTTCAAGGGGTCAATCAGCCCCAGCATTTT
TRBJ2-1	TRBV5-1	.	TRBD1	CASSLRQGSSYNEQFF	TGCGCCAGCAGCCTCCGACAGGGGAGCTCCTACAATGAGCAGTTCTTC
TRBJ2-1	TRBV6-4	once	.	CASSQQGGAFNEQFF	TGTGCCAGCAGCCAACAGGGGGGGGCGTTCAATGAGCAGTTCTTC
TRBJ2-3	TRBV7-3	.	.	CASSLSGVADTQYF	TGTGCCAGCAGCTTATCGGGGGTCGCGGATACGCAGTATTTT
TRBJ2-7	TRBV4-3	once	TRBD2	CASSQDWASGRPSYEQYF	TGCGCCAGCAGCCAAGATTGGGCTAGCGGGAGGCCTAGCTACGAGCAGTACTTC
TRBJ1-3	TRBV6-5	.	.	CASSHRVEGNTIYF	TGTGCCAGCAGTCACAGGGTGGAAGGAAACACCATATATTTT
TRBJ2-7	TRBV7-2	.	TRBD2	CASSSPTSGSVYEQYF	TGTGCCAGCAGCTCCCCGACTAGCGGGAGCGTCTACGAGCAGTACTTC
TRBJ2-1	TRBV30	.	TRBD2	CAWNDGRGLDEQFF	TGTGCCTGGAATGACGGGAGGGGGTTGGATGAGCAGTTCTTC
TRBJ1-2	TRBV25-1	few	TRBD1	CASIPNTGVDYGYTF	TGTGCCAGCATCCCGAACACAGGGGTTGACTATGGCTACACCTTC
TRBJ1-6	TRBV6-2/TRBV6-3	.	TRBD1	CASSPWTGWNSPLHF	TGTGCCAGCAGTCCATGGACAGGGTGGAATTCACCCCTCCACTTT
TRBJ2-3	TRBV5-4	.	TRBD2	CASSPGWTSLADTQYF	TGTGCCAGCAGCCCCGGTTGGACTAGTCTTGCAGATACGCAGTATTTT
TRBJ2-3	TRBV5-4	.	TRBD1	CASRYGTGPPTSTDTQYF	TGTGCCAGCAGGTATGGGACAGGGCCACCAACTAGCACAGATACGCAGTATTTT
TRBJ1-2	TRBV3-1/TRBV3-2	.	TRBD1	CASSQVARQGNYGYTF	TGTGCCAGCAGCCAAGTTGCCCGACAGGGGAACTATGGCTACACCTTC
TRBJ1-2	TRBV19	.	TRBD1	CASNSPGQPTNGYTF	TGTGCCAGTAACAGCCCGGGACAGCCCACCAATGGCTACACCTTC
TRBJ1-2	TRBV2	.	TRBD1	CASTLTGLDYGYTF	TGTGCCAGCACCCTGACAGGGTTAGACTATGGCTACACCTTC
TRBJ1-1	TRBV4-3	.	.	CASSQDRSRSTEAFF	TGCGCCAGCAGCCAAGATCGCTCACGCAGCACTGAAGCTTTCTTT
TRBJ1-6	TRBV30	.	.	CAWSVKARTGGAYSPLHF	TGTGCCTGGAGTGTTAAAGCCCGCACGGGGGGCGCATATTCACCCCTCCACTTT
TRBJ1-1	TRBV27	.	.	CASSLWAGNTEAFF	TGTGCCAGCAGTTTATGGGCAGGGAACACTGAAGCTTTCTTT
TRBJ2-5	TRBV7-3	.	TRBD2	CASSPGVAGVGETQYF	TGTGCCAGCAGCCCTGGTGTAGCGGGAGTGGGAGAGACCCAGTACTTC
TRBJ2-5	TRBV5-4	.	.	CASSLVRGWGQETQYF	TGTGCCAGCAGCTTAGTCCGGGGGTGGGGACAAGAGACCCAGTACTTC
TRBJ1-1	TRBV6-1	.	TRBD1	CASSEARGRAFF	TGTGCCAGCAGTGAAGCCAGGGGGCGAGCTTTCTTT
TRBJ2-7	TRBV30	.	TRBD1	CAWIQGESYEQYF	TGTGCCTGGATACAGGGGGAGTCCTACGAGCAGTACTTC
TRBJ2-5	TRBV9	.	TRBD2	CASSVGLAAGRVETQYF	TGTGCCAGCAGCGTAGGACTAGCCGCAGGGCGGGTGGAGACCCAGTACTTC